Below, 10 T cell receptor beta chains from the same sample are listed, as sequenced in a study of T cell responses to AZD1222 COVID-19 vaccine. Data came from immunoSEQ multiplex PCR; TCRdb stores just in-frame clones and leaves some out. The sample holds under 50,000 clones, 70% to 90% seen once. Sequences were derived from peripheral blood, sampled 28 days after the second AZD1222 dose. These TCRs come from an adult who received the AZD1222 COVID-19 vaccine.

In its sample, this clone was seen once. This chain joins TRBV21-1 and TRBJ1-5; TRBD1 reflects the table's D call only, with no check against the DNA. TRBV21-1 is marked as a pseudogene. The CDR3 is 18 amino acids. CDR3 protein: CASSKGGFQTGGYQPQHF. The CDR3 DNA follows: TGTGCCAGCAGCAAAGGAGGTTTTCAGACAGGGGGCTATCAGCCCCAGCATTTT.

The chain couples TRBV4-2 to TRBJ2-7; TRBD2 matches at 11 bases. The CDR3 extends over 16 amino acids. The V gene's germline CDR1 is LGHNA and CDR2 YNFKEQ. After removal of 4 bases from V and 5 bases from J, the junction contained 10 bases not matched to a gene. The CDR3 loop is CASSPGLAGPPDEQYF. DNA of the CDR3: TGTGCCAGCAGCCCAGGACTAGCGGGCCCCCCAGACGAGCAGTACTTC.

V usage is TRBV2 and J usage is TRBJ1-4; D not certain. The CDR3 covers 12 residues. Germline assignment: CDR1 SNHLY and CDR2 FYNNEI. V lost 7 bases and J lost 1, with 4 bases in between. Here the CDR3 DNA reads TGTGCCAGCACTGTAACTAATGAAAAACTGTTTTTT. Protein: CASTVTNEKLFF.

This clone was counted once. This rearrangement joins TRBV2 to TRBJ1-1; no clear D. Trimming took 5 bases from V and 0 from J, leaving 10 bases between them. This CDR3 is built from 14 residues. Germline V gives CDR1 SNHLY, CDR2 FYNNEI. The CDR3 region is CASSPTRMNTEAFF. The CDR3, as DNA: TGTGCCAGCAGTCCTACCCGGATGAACACTGAAGCTTTCTTT.

The chain has TRBV7-6 and TRBJ2-3; 7 positions match TRBD2. Germline loops: CDR1 SGHVS, CDR2 FNYEAQ. The trim removed 1 base at V and 0 bases at J, leaving 19 bases unmatched. The CDR3 covers 21 residues. This chain's CDR3 is CASSLVGIAGVRPTSTDTQYF. CDR3 in DNA: TGTGCCAGCAGCTTAGTGGGCATAGCGGGCGTACGACCGACCAGCACAGATACGCAGTATTTT.

V is TRBV6-5 and J is TRBJ1-2; D perhaps matches TRBD1 (5 bases). Between the trimmed V and J ends, which lost 2 bases and 6 bases, there was a span of 16 bases. The CDR3 loop spans 15 amino acids. Germline V gives CDR1 MNHEY, CDR2 SVGAGI. The CDR3 loop is CASSYPGAGRDGYTF. The CDR3, as DNA: TGTGCCAGCAGTTACCCCGGGGCTGGGCGGGATGGCTACACCTTC.

The chain recombines TRBV29-1 with TRBJ1-1, with D tentatively TRBD1 (6 bases). The CDR3 contains 16 residues. CDR1 is SQVTM, CDR2 ANQGSEA, per germline. Trimming removed 5 bases from V and 4 bases from J, with 23 bases in between. The chain's CDR3 is CSVQSRVTGQGTEAFF. In DNA, the CDR3 is TGCAGCGTTCAATCAAGGGTGACAGGTCAAGGCACTGAAGCTTTCTTT.

This clone has just one count. This rearrangement joins TRBV2 to TRBJ1-3; D call uncertain. The CDR3 has 19 amino acids. The V end lost 5 bases, the J end lost 0 bases, and 23 bases lay between the germline ends. Germline-derived CDR1 and CDR2 are SNHLY and FYNNEI. The CDR3 loop reads CASSPARALDRPSGNTIYF. In DNA form, the CDR3 reads TGTGCCAGCAGTCCCGCCCGTGCTCTTGACCGACCCTCTGGAAACACCATATATTTT. The full variable domain, its missing parts supplied by reference TRBV2 and TRBJ1-3, is EPEVTQTPSHQVTQMGQEVILRCVPISNHLYFYWYRQILGQKVEFLVSFYNNEISEKSEIFDDQFSVERPDGSNFTLKIRSTKLEDSAMYFCASSPARALDRPSGNTIYFGEGSWLTVV.

J is TRBJ2-3 and V is TRBV25-1; tentative D call: TRBD2 (5 bases). Germline loops: CDR1 MGHDK, CDR2 SYGVNS. The CDR3 totals 12 residues. Trimming stripped 8 bases from V and 2 bases from J, with 8 bases between. CDR3 amino acids: CASGGFTDTQYF. The CDR3 nucleotides read TGTGCCAGCGGCGGGTTCACAGATACGCAGTATTTT. Looking up the rest from reference TRBV25-1 and TRBJ2-3 gives the full variable domain: EADIYQTPRYLVIGTGKKITLECSQTMGHDKMYWYQQDPGMELHLIHYSYGVNSTEKGDLSSESTVSRIRTEHFPLTLESARPSHTSQYLCASGGFTDTQYFGPGTRLTVL.

The DNA for the CDR3 is TGTGCCAGCAGTCTCCTCTTCCCCAGGGGAAACAATGAGCAGTTCTTC. Protein product: CASSLLFPRGNNEQFF. This rearrangement joins TRBV28 to TRBJ2-1; TRBD1 is a possible D gene (6 bases). Germline assignment: CDR1 MDHEN and CDR2 SYDVKM. This CDR3 is 16 amino acids long. Trimming shortened V by 5 bases and J by 5 bases, and 19 bases separated the two germline ends.